This T cell receptor beta chain appears in the sequencing data of a study of cytomegalovirus exposure and HLA in healthy donors (dated by TCRdb to 2015 to 2018). About the investigation overall: An earlier analysis of approximately 590 of the donors reported about 290 Gb of sequence data and roughly 100 million unique TCR beta sequences from roughly 180 million T cells. An early release that covered some 630 HLA-typed donors contained approximately 300 gigabases of sequencing data and around 85 million unique TCR sequences. Of the roughly 410 genotyped donors, approximately 80% were placed in the genetic ancestry cluster associated with self-reported Caucasian donors. The aim of the study was to test whether cataloging public T cell receptors could identify signatures of past pathogen exposure. The study profiled the T cell repertoires of 550 to 700 subjects by immunosequencing and related them to cytomegalovirus serostatus. A separate validation cohort of over 95 different subjects was used in addition to the roughly 720-subject first cohort. High-throughput TCR immunosequencing, statistical association of individual TCRs with disease status, and machine learning were combined to predict cytomegalovirus infection status. To study patterns of TCR occurrence, a later analysis re-analyzed previously published TCR beta repertoires from 650 to 750 donors and added high-resolution HLA genotyping. The later analysis used no new phenotypic data to find candidate immune exposures, relying instead on TCR beta sequences and their occurrence across donors. In an earlier analysis of several hundred of the donors, high-throughput TCR beta sequencing was used to judge whether each TCR beta V gene segment behaved as functional or pseudogenic. Donor age, sex, ethnicity and CMV serostatus were collected together with the repertoire data. In a later genetic analysis, genome-wide SNP genotypes for about 65% of the roughly 700 donors were used, and that subset was treated as a discovery cohort. Every repertoire in the discovery cohort had been generated on one and the same sequencing platform. HLA typing included class I and class II loci at four-digit resolution. Typing coverage differed by locus: A, B, C, DRB1 and DQB1 were typed in about 620-630 donors, DQA1 in about 550, DPA1 in 600 to 610, and DPB1 in 400 to 490. Roughly 5 DR-DQ haplotypes were handled as single units for association and clustering, since linkage in the cohort was strong. On average, around 240,000 unique TCR beta nucleotide sequences were sequenced per donor among fewer than 500 genotyped donors of the cohort, with about 17% of those sequences being non-productive. Findings and caveats that apply to the study as a whole: Correlated functional status among segregating V segments might reflect linkage disequilibrium, but an unknown experimental factor could not be ruled out. A further reported finding was that TCR beta sequences accurately predicted the HLA-A and HLA-B alleles for most subjects in the first cohort. Roughly uniform sequencing depth across donors was assumed in presence/absence analyses, although this assumption may not hold. According to a later analysis, most CMV-associated TCR beta chains appeared to be HLA-restricted, and the HLA associations seemed to be driven largely by CMV exposure. Across donors, most TCR sequences were observed very rarely, whereas some public TCRs were present in many individuals. This cohort had only TCR beta chains sequenced, and the lack of alpha or paired-chain data limited which features could be detected. In vitro tests confirmed that three of the cytomegalovirus-associated TCR beta chains recognize cytomegalovirus antigens. A later genetic analysis associated a missense DCLRE1C variant with V-gene and J-gene trimming of TCR beta chains, and an independent cohort replicated the association. Compared with the approximately 670-donor mean, donors in an Asian-associated ancestry cluster had fewer N-insertions in productive TCRs, according to a later genetic analysis. Cytomegalovirus status was reported to be diagnosed by the classifier with high specificity and sensitivity in both the original and validation cohorts. In a later analysis, HLA-associated TCR beta chains were found to be more clonally expanded and to have lower generation probabilities than equally common non-associated chains. Because some donors lacked HLA typing at each locus, the association tests relied only on the typed subset. Assigning TCR associations to individual alleles was difficult when HLA alleles, especially DR and DQ, strongly co-occurred. According to a later analysis, TCR association rates differed among HLA loci, with DRB1 alleles showing the most associated TCRs and HLA-C alleles showing the fewest. An earlier analysis of approximately 590 of the donors showed that most TCR beta V segments appeared in productive rearrangements either about 87% or about 30% of the time, which broadly matched IMGT annotations. Some 15 rarely observed V segments, including chromosome 9 orphons, were excluded from the earlier analysis of several hundred of the donors because counts were too low. The authors suggested that the approach could potentially be extended to other disease states and immunological phenotypes. The sequencing pipeline was judged likely to have produced a cluster of highly shared sequence variants as a technical artifact. Several of the top co-occurrence clusters appeared to be linked to parvovirus B19, influenza, CMV and Epstein-Barr virus, according to a later analysis. The 87-base-pair reads could not distinguish some IMGT-functional V segments, including TRBV6-2 and TRBV6-3, so those segments were excluded. Specific HLA alleles were associated with some 15,000 TCR beta sequences at a false discovery rate of 0.05 in a later analysis. For the cohort, immune exposure information was limited to CMV serostatus. A total of roughly 160 TCR beta chains were listed by the study as associated with cytomegalovirus.

In total, fewer than 750 healthy bone marrow donors made up the cohort. At the time of sampling, every cohort member was nominally healthy, though immune exposures that went unrecorded were likely present. The donor was CMV seronegative and was included in the group of several hundred seronegative cohort members. Every donor gave a peripheral blood sample, and the peripheral blood mononuclear cells from that sample were used for TCR beta sequencing. Genomic DNA was extracted from the blood cell samples with the Qiagen DNeasy Blood Extraction Kit. Of note for this clone: Its antigen remains undetermined. Base qualities are not provided; no much larger clone lies one nucleotide away.

Receptors were amplified or captured by the immunoSEQ multiplex PCR assay. The multiplex PCR relied on a mix of 60 forward primers for TCR Vbeta segments and 13 reverse primers for TCR Jbeta segments. The CDR3 region of rearranged TCR beta genes was amplified from genomic DNA with a multiplex PCR assay. On the Illumina HiSeq System, the amplified TCR beta libraries were sequenced as 87-base-pair reads. As for how the authors treated the data: Across the 670 or so repertoires, a later analysis counted 80 million or so unique TCR beta chains, roughly 11 million of which were shared by at least two donors. To remove PCR and sequencing errors, raw reads were error-corrected and collapsed into unique sequences using a nearest-neighbor algorithm that merged closely related sequences. CDR3 sequences were aligned to IMGT reference sequences to assign V, D and J gene segments. For a sequence to be retained, a match of at least six nucleotides to both a V gene segment and a J gene segment was required. A rearrangement counted as productive if the CDR3 had no stop codons and remained in frame with V and J, and every other rearrangement counted as non-productive. Following IMGT convention, CDR3 was defined as the stretch from the second conserved V-encoded cysteine up to the conserved J-encoded phenylalanine. In an earlier analysis of more than 550 of the donors, sequences lacking an unambiguous match to a single V gene segment were excluded. In an earlier analysis of some 590 of the donors, V segments were called functional above 56.7% productive rearrangements and were called segregating when the between-donor standard deviation exceeded 5%. To diagnose cytomegalovirus status from the catalog of TCR beta chain sequences, a statistical classification framework was built. A later analysis assigned V and J genes by comparing TCR nucleotide sequences with IMGT/GENE-DB human TR gene sequences. A later analysis assigned CDR3 sequences and most-parsimonious VDJ recombination scenarios with the TCRdist pipeline. In a later analysis, each TCR beta chain was defined by its CDR3 amino acid sequence together with its V-gene family, and reads without a unique V-gene family were excluded. As a way to deal with suspected cross-contamination and a sequencing artifact, a later analysis dropped roughly 600 nucleotide sequences that were highly shared and had low generation probability. In a later analysis, a clonal expansion index was calculated for each public chain from normalized within-repertoire ranks of inferred template counts. A later analysis computed generation probabilities with a VDJ recombination model fitted to out-of-frame rearrangements, and checked the results against IGoR. In a later analysis, TCR-TCR, TCR-HLA and TCR-CMV co-occurrence was scored with hypergeometric tests, and a repertoire-size bias correction was applied to TCR pairs. A later analysis estimated false discovery rates by permuting HLA or CMV assignments 20 times. In a later analysis, co-occurring TCRs were grouped with DBSCAN, and TCRdist sequence similarity was added when clustering was performed within HLA-allele-positive subsets. For co-occurrence clustering, repertoires with fewer than 30,000 or more than 120,000 public chains were excluded, along with about five repertoires with anomalous nucleotide sharing. This is the immuneACCESS table as TCRdb keeps it, with only in-frame sequences that have V and J called. A part of the clones is gone; compared with another copy, unresolved V genes explain less than half, and the rest is unexplained. V and J calls and clone size are given by that table; D and trimming were obtained from the DNA. The table for this sample lists roughly 200,000 clones; 87% of them were counted only once. In total, the top ten clones hold approximately 1.1% of the sample.

The CDR3 runs 14 residues from the cysteine to the phenylalanine. Only the CDR3 part of the read is kept: 42 bases, read in frame from the first base. V has 4 bases trimmed and J has 0 bases trimmed; junction bases matching no gene number 2. From a lookup of the germline V gene (reference sequence), CDR1 and CDR2 are SGHNT and YYREEE. The TCR comes from a boy aged 2 to 10 in good health and CMV-seronegative. The sequence is built from TRBV5-4 and TRBJ2-7; 9 central bases correspond to TRBD1. Sequenced sample: PBMCs. The bases read TGTGCCAGCAGCGTACAGGGGGCCTCCTACGAGCAGTACTTC. It specifies CASSVQGASYEQYF. Beyond the CDR3, the reference TRBV5-4 and TRBJ2-7 genes provide the residues; the full variable domain reads: ETGVTQSPTHLIKTRGQQVTLRCSSQSGHNTVSWYQQALGQGPQFIFQYYREEENGRGNFPPRFSGLQFPNYSSELNVNALELDDSALYLCASSVQGASYEQYFGPGTRLTVT.